These T cell receptor beta chains were read from a single sample in a study of OX40 agonist ivuxolimab in advanced cancers. The method was immunoSEQ multiplex PCR; TCRdb's version includes in-frame clones alone and lacks a portion of them. The sample contains over 25,000 clones, 74% of which appear only once. This material consisted of CD4+ or CD8+ T cells sorted from blood, taken in a trial of the OX40 agonist ivuxolimab. These receptors all stem from an adult with an advanced solid tumor such as melanoma, head and neck, liver or kidney cancer. Each CDR3 is given with its conserved first and last residue. D genes are given only for firm matches. Expanded clones are given a class, and other clones once, few, many or no size at all.

size: NA; V: TRBV5-1; J: TRBJ2-1; D: NA; CDR3: CASSGRGEEGEQFF; DNA: TGCGCCAGCAGCGGCCGCGGGGAAGAGGGGGAGCAGTTCTTC
size: NA; V: TRBV5-4; J: TRBJ1-1; D: TRBD1; CDR3: CASSTWGTADTEAFF; DNA: TGTGCCAGCAGCACCTGGGGGACAGCAGACACTGAAGCTTTCTTT
size: NA; V: TRBV7-9; J: TRBJ2-6; D: NA; CDR3: CASSLGGGRSGANVLTF; DNA: TGTGCCAGCAGCTTAGGTGGGGGGCGATCCGGGGCCAACGTCCTGACTTTC
size: NA; V: TRBV6-1; J: TRBJ2-4; D: NA; CDR3: CASSGQNQPLAKNIQYF; DNA: TGTGCCAGCAGTGGACAGAACCAGCCTTTAGCCAAAAACATTCAGTACTTC
size: medium-sized; V: TRBV7-2; J: TRBJ1-6; D: NA; CDR3: CASSPTRGGSPLHF; DNA: TGTGCCAGCAGCCCGACCCGGGGCGGATCACCCCTCCACTTT
size: NA; V: TRBV6-7; J: TRBJ1-6; D: NA; CDR3: CASSYGGALNSPLHF; DNA: TGTGCCAGCAGTTACGGGGGGGCGCTTAATTCACCCCTCCACTTT
size: medium-sized; V: TRBV5-1; J: TRBJ2-3; D: NA; CDR3: CASSLSGGTDTQYF; DNA: TGCGCCAGCAGCCTCTCGGGGGGCACAGATACGCAGTATTTT
size: once; V: TRBV28; J: TRBJ1-2; D: TRBD1; CDR3: CASTSGGGNYGYTF; DNA: TGTGCCAGCACCTCAGGGGGCGGGAACTATGGCTACACCTTC
size: few; V: TRBV5-5; J: TRBJ2-5; D: TRBD2; CDR3: CASSLLAGKQTQYF; DNA: TGTGCCAGCAGCTTACTAGCGGGGAAACAGACCCAGTACTTC
size: few; V: TRBV18; J: TRBJ1-1; D: NA; CDR3: CASSSGPDTEAFF; DNA: TGTGCCAGCTCATCCGGACCAGACACTGAAGCTTTCTTT